This T cell receptor (beta chain) derives from a study of blood T cell repertoires in COVID-19. Study at large: The cDNA or gDNA used as material had been derived from T cells, B-cell-depleted T cells, or PBMCs.

Method: immunoSEQ multiplex PCR; TCRdb's copy keeps in-frame clones and lacks some. The sample yields 390,000 or so clones, around 87% seen once. Of note for this clone: Other DNA sequences from this sample encode an identical CDR3 as well.

Recruits, aged about 18 to 89 years, lived in 20 to 30 US areas. Participants' own reports of clinical history determined their cohort assignment. The sequence was obtained from a man in his late teens or twenties who had recovered from COVID-19. Input material: PBMCs or T cells enriched from blood (not recorded which).

The CDR3 DNA reads as TGTGCCAGCAGTGGACAGGGGCTCTCCTACGAGCAGTACTTC. Residues: CASSGQGLSYEQYF. V usage is TRBV2 and J usage is TRBJ2-7, with 8 bases identical to TRBD1. CDR3 size: 14 residues. Germline CDR1 SNHLY, CDR2 FYNNEI. The V segment lost 4 bases and the J segment 0 bases; nucleotides outside the gene matches: 2. The whole variable domain, remainder taken from reference TRBV2 and TRBJ2-7, is EPEVTQTPSHQVTQMGQEVILRCVPISNHLYFYWYRQILGQKVEFLVSFYNNEISEKSEIFDDQFSVERPDGSNFTLKIRSTKLEDSAMYFCASSGQGLSYEQYFGPGTRLTVT.